The present entry profiles one T cell receptor beta chain with its context. The data belong to a study of T cell changes during pregnancy in multiple sclerosis. Clones were read by immunoSEQ multiplex PCR, and TCRdb kept only the in-frame ones, dropping some. The sample includes around 92,000 clones, 94% of them seen just once. V lost 4 bases and J lost 2; bases outside the gene matches: 6. The length of the CDR3 is 16 residues. Germline V gene sequence: CDR1 SEHNR, CDR2 FQNEAQ (reference sequence). The receptor was derived from a female donor with multiple sclerosis, enrolled in a pregnancy study. This rearrangement joins TRBV7-9 to TRBJ2-2, with 8 bases aligning to TRBD1. Source: peripheral blood, taken in the third trimester of pregnancy. Here the CDR3 reads CASSWVGTGNTGELFF. Here the CDR3 DNA reads TGTGCCAGCAGCTGGGTAGGGACAGGCAACACCGGGGAGCTGTTTTTT. Full variable domain (outside the CDR3, taken from reference TRBV7-9 and TRBJ2-2): DTGVSQNPRHKITKRGQNVTFRCDPISEHNRLYWYRQTLGQGPEFLTYFQNEAQLEKSRLLSDRFSAERPKGSFSTLEIQRTEQGDSAMYLCASSWVGTGNTGELFFGEGSRLTVL.